The following is a T cell receptor (beta chain) sequence with its context. As handled by the study authors: Counts of nucleated cells, estimated from reference gene primer amplification, were obtained. TCRdb's table, derived via immunoSEQ multiplex PCR, lists solely in-frame clones and lacks some. V and J calls and clone size come straight from that table; D and trimming were deduced from the DNA. The sample holds 380,000 or so clones, more than 75% seen once. The CDR3 has 15 residues. In germline, CDR1 is SGDLS, CDR2 YYNGEE. V was pared by 0 bases and J by 9 bases, with 18 bases between. This sample was included in a study of blood T cell repertoires in COVID-19. Study context: Acute-phase and convalescent COVID-19 samples originated in the United States, Italy and Spain.

Sequenced: peripheral blood. The source is a human donor with acute or convalescent COVID-19. The donor label of this sample is uncertain. The chain uses TRBV9 and TRBJ2-5, with a weak D call TRBD1 (8 bases). Here the CDR3 reads CASSVAGQGGEAQYF. The CDR3 DNA reads as TGTGCCAGCAGCGTAGCCGGACAGGGAGGGGAGGCCCAGTACTTC.